This entry lists 5 T cell receptor beta chains sequenced from one sample in a study of blood T cells in healthy people across ages. Next came a second PCR, run for about 6 to 12 cycles, which used a sample-barcoded 5' primer along with a J-beta primer mix. MiXCR was run by TCRdb on the 5' RACE reads, yielding one entry per CDR3 protein. Among more than 550,000 distinct CDR3 sequences listed, 22% were seen once. The sequenced material came from blood. Receptors originate from a man between 65 and 79 years old in good health.

Only a few counts were recorded for this clonotype. The rearrangement joins TRBV6-5 to TRBJ1-2; the D gene is possibly TRBD1 (6 bases). The CDR3 runs to 13 residues. CDR1 is MNHEY and CDR2 is SVGAGI in the germline V gene. Trimming removed 7 bases at V and 4 bases at J, with 13 bases between. The CDR3 here is CASTRDRSYGYTF. The CDR3 DNA reads TGTGCCAGCACCCGCGACAGGAGCTATGGCTACACCTTC.

The V call is TRBV28, the J call TRBJ2-5; weak D call: TRBD1 (6 bases). The last part of the DNA fits TRBJ2-7 better; the J call may be wrong. The CDR3 consists of 11 residues. Germline CDR1 reads MDHEN; CDR2 reads SYDVKM. The CDR3 bases are TGTGCCTTAGGACAGACCTACGAGCAGTACTTC. Translating it yields CALGQTYEQYF.

This clonotype was seen more than once but under ten times. The rearrangement joins TRBV20-1 to TRBJ2-5, with D perhaps given as TRBD1 or TRBD2 (5 bases each). The V and J ends lost 6 bases and 2 bases respectively, with 13 bases between them. CDR1 is DFQATT, CDR2 SNEGSKA, per germline (reference sequence). The CDR3 runs to 13 residues. The CDR3 bases are TGCAGTGCCTCCGGGACGGCGCAAGAGACCCAGTACTTC. It specifies CSASGTAQETQYF.

This clonotype occurred once. J is TRBJ2-2 and V is TRBV2, with D uncertain. CDR3 length: 15 amino acids. CDR1 and CDR2 (germline): SNHLY, FYNNEI. V lost 2 bases and J lost 4, with 11 bases in between. The CDR3 loop reads CASSEIRAGTGELFF. The CDR3 DNA reads TGTGCCAGCAGTGAAATCCGGGCCGGCACCGGGGAGCTGTTTTTT.

This clonotype was seen a handful of times. The rearrangement uses TRBV29-1 and TRBJ2-4, with unresolved D. Trimming pared 1 base from V and 9 bases from J, leaving 16 bases between. CDR1 and CDR2 (germline): SQVTM, ANQGSEA. The CDR3 is made up of 14 amino acids. In DNA, the CDR3 is TGCAGCGTTGAAGGGGAAGGGCTATTGGTCATTCAGTACTTC. Protein: CSVEGEGLLVIQYF.